Presented here are 30 T cell receptor beta chains from one specimen sequenced in a study of identical twins. TCRdb reanalysed the 5' RACE reads using MiXCR and keeps one entry per CDR3 protein. The sample yields hundreds of thousands of distinct CDR3 sequences, about 22% seen once. This sample was also put to use in a study of yellow fever vaccine responses in identical twins.

The sample consisted of CD4+ T cells sorted from blood. The receptors originated from a woman aged 18-29 years in good health.

J is TRBJ2-1 and V is TRBV20-1, with 11 nucleotides matching TRBD2. Germline values: CDR1 DFQATT, CDR2 SNEGSKA (reference sequence). Trimming cost V 1 base and J 0 bases; bases outside gene matches: 5. This CDR3 has 17 residues. DNA for the CDR3: TGCAGTGCTAGAGGTGTAGCGGGAGGGGGCTCCTACAATGAGCAGTTCTTC. Protein: CSARGVAGGGSYNEQFF.

This clonotype was counted between two and nine times. CDR3 DNA: TGTGCCAGCAGCTTAGCGGCAGGGCTGTACCAAGAGACCCAGTACTTC. It is translated as CASSLAAGLYQETQYF. This sequence joins TRBV7-2 and TRBJ2-5; a weak D match, TRBD1 (5 bases). Trimming removed 0 bases from V and 0 bases from J, with 11 bases in between. This CDR3 has 16 residues. The germline CDR1 and CDR2 sequences are SGHTA and FQGNSA.

Many counts were recorded for this clonotype. The rearrangement links TRBV5-1 to TRBJ2-7; 12 positions match TRBD2. The CDR3 contains 14 residues. V was clipped by 6 bases and J by 1 base; unmatched bases: 2. CDR1 and CDR2 (germline): SGHRS, YFSETQ. The CDR3 is CASTGTSGSYEQYF. In DNA, the CDR3 is TGCGCCAGCACCGGGACTAGCGGGTCCTACGAGCAGTACTTC.

This clonotype has more than one count but fewer than ten. The chain recombines TRBV11-2 with TRBJ1-4; 11 bases are a match to TRBD1. CDR1 is SGHAT, CDR2 FQNNGV, per germline. V lost 5 bases, J lost 6 bases, and 5 bases stayed unmatched. The CDR3 sequence is 15 residues long. The CDR3 nucleotides read TGTGCCAGCAGCAACCGGGACAGGGGGGATGAAAAACTGTTTTTT. It yields the protein CASSNRDRGDEKLFF.

This chain uses TRBV12-3 or TRBV12-4 with TRBJ2-2, with D possibly being TRBD1 (6 bases). Trimming removed 8 bases at V and 5 bases at J, with 18 bases between. The CDR3 is made up of 15 amino acids. In DNA form, the CDR3 reads TGTGCCAGCCCCATTGCGGCAGGGGTGACCGGGGAGCTGTTTTTT. It translates to CASPIAAGVTGELFF.

The chain uses TRBV12-3 or TRBV12-4 and TRBJ2-2; unclear D gene. Trimming took 3 bases from V and 7 from J, leaving 9 bases between them. This CDR3 has 13 amino acids. CDR3: CASSFFAGGELFF. The CDR3 DNA is TGTGCCAGCAGTTTTTTTGCAGGCGGGGAGCTGTTTTTT.

This rearrangement joins TRBV2 to TRBJ1-3, with a tentative D call TRBD1 (5 bases). Per the germline V gene, CDR1 is SNHLY and CDR2 is FYNNEI. This CDR3 has 15 residues. V was cut by 3 bases and J by 2 bases, with 11 bases left in between. The CDR3 is CASSEDPGPGNTIYF. CDR3 sequence (DNA): TGTGCCAGCAGTGAGGACCCGGGGCCTGGAAACACCATATATTTT.

The chain carries TRBV5-6 and TRBJ1-2; D perhaps matches TRBD1 (5 bases). The germline V and J ends were trimmed by 5 bases and 4 bases, with 21 bases remaining between them. The germline V gene has CDR1 SGHDT and CDR2 YYEEEE. The CDR3 consists of 16 residues. The CDR3 bases are TGTGCCAGCAGTCCGGGACGTTGGGCCTATGGCTATGGCTACACCTTC. It codes for CASSPGRWAYGYGYTF.

V gene TRBV15 combines with J gene TRBJ1-1, with 9 bases lining up with TRBD1. V trimming: 7 bases; J trimming: 10 bases; junction bases outside the gene matches: 13. Per germline, CDR1 LNHNV and CDR2 YYDKDF (reference sequence). The CDR3 contains 14 residues. CDR3 loop: CATKGRRQGDLAFF. The CDR3 region has the DNA TGTGCCACCAAAGGAAGGAGACAGGGGGATTTAGCTTTCTTT.

V gene TRBV18 combines with J gene TRBJ1-1, with TRBD1 as a possible D gene (5 bases). In germline, CDR1 is KGHSH, CDR2 LQKENI. The CDR3 is 16 amino acids. Between the trimmed V and J ends, which lost 1 base and 1 base, there was a span of 13 bases. In DNA form, the CDR3 reads TGTGCCAGCTCACCACAGCCCGGACAAAAGAACACTGAAGCTTTCTTT. As protein: CASSPQPGQKNTEAFF.

CDR3 DNA: TGTGCCAGCACTAACGCGGAGGGCGAGCAGTACTTC. Protein sequence: CASTNAEGEQYF. This chain links TRBV7-9 with TRBJ2-7; possibly TRBD2 for D (6 bases). The V end was cut by 7 bases, the J end by 6 bases, with 13 bases between. Germline loops: CDR1 SEHNR, CDR2 FQNEAQ (reference sequence). The CDR3 is 12 amino acids.

This chain connects TRBV6-1 to TRBJ2-7, with no clear D. V was pared by 2 bases and J by 3 bases, with 11 bases between. This CDR3 is built from 14 residues. The germline V gene encodes CDR1 MNHNS and CDR2 SASEGT. The DNA of the CDR3 is TGTGCCAGCAGTGAATCGGGTACCTACTACGAGCAGTACTTC. It codes for CASSESGTYYEQYF.

Only a few counts were recorded for this clonotype. The chain employs TRBV24-1 and TRBJ2-1; 10 nucleotides agree with TRBD2. V gave up 3 bases and J gave up 1 base; unmatched junction bases: 2. CDR3 length equals 16 residues. CDR1 and CDR2 from the germline V gene are KGHDR and SFDVKD. This chain's CDR3 is CATSDSGRGSYNEQFF. DNA of the CDR3: TGTGCCACCAGTGATAGCGGGAGGGGTTCCTACAATGAGCAGTTCTTC.

CDR3 loop: CASSPWGSSTDTQYF. The CDR3 nucleotides read TGTGCCAGCAGCCCCTGGGGGAGCAGCACAGATACGCAGTATTTT. The V gene is TRBV3-1, the J gene TRBJ2-3; D could derive from TRBD1 or TRBD2 (5 bases each). The CDR3 is made up of 15 amino acids. The V end was cut by 4 bases, the J end by 0 bases, with 11 bases between. Germline CDR1 and CDR2: LGHDT and YNNKEL (reference sequence).

This chain joins TRBV9 and TRBJ2-2; D is uncertain. V was pared by 1 base and J by 6 bases, with 16 bases between. The CDR3 contains 16 residues. The V gene's germline CDR1 is SGDLS and CDR2 YYNGEE. The CDR3 region has the DNA TGTGCCAGCAGCGTAATATCATCGCGGATCGCCGGGGAGCTGTTTTTT. Amino acids: CASSVISSRIAGELFF.

This clonotype occurred a few times. V usage is TRBV20-1 and J usage is TRBJ2-1; unclear D gene. Trimming removed 3 bases from V and 0 bases from J, with 15 bases in between. Germline lookup yields CDR1 DFQATT and CDR2 SNEGSKA (reference sequence). The CDR3 is 16 amino acids. The CDR3 nucleotides are TGCAGTGCTAGGGGGTCGGAGCCGGGCTCCTACAATGAGCAGTTCTTC. It yields the protein CSARGSEPGSYNEQFF.

This clonotype was recorded a few times. The chain carries TRBV11-2 and TRBJ2-1, with D possibly being TRBD2 (6 bases). There are 14 residues in the CDR3. Germline V CDR1 and CDR2: SGHAT, FQNNGV. Trimming pared 2 bases from V and 6 bases from J, leaving 11 bases between. Written as DNA, the CDR3 is TGTGCCAGCAGCTTATTTGCGGGAAGCAATGAGCAGTTCTTC. Protein: CASSLFAGSNEQFF. Supplemented by reference TRBV11-2 and TRBJ2-1, the full variable domain reads EAGVAQSPRYKIIEKRQSVAFWCNPISGHATLYWYQQILGQGPKLLIQFQNNGVVDDSQLPKDRFSAERLKGVDSTLKIQPAKLEDSAVYLCASSLFAGSNEQFFGPGTRLTVL.

The V and J genes are TRBV7-6 and TRBJ1-4; D not certain. Germline lookup yields CDR1 SGHVS and CDR2 FNYEAQ. This CDR3 is 15 amino acids long. V was pared by 5 bases and J by 8 bases, with 18 bases between. CDR3 sequence: CASSLRPDWSEKLFF. In nucleotides, the CDR3 is TGTGCCAGCAGCCTCCGACCGGACTGGAGCGAAAAACTGTTTTTT.

This clonotype was seen only a few times. This sequence joins TRBV10-1 and TRBJ2-3, with D unclear. Trimming removed 1 base at V and 7 bases at J, with 6 bases between. Germline CDR1 is WNHNN and CDR2 is SYGVQD (reference sequence). This CDR3 has 12 residues. The CDR3 loop is CASSELGNTQYF. The CDR3 bases are TGCGCCAGCAGTGAGTTGGGAAATACGCAGTATTTT.

This clonotype has a count of ten or more. The chain couples TRBV12-3 or TRBV12-4 to TRBJ2-2; TRBD1 is a possible D gene (6 bases). The length of the CDR3 is 15 residues. V shed 2 bases and J shed 2 bases, with 9 bases lying between them. CDR3 DNA sequence: TGTGCCAGCAGTTTAAGGGGGTCCAACACCGGGGAGCTGTTTTTT. It encodes CASSLRGSNTGELFF.

The chain couples TRBV20-1 to TRBJ1-1; D is uncertain. V lost 5 bases, J lost 7 bases, and 14 bases lay in between. The length of the CDR3 is 12 residues. Germline CDR1 and CDR2: DFQATT and SNEGSKA (reference sequence). This CDR3 reads CSAPLGKIEAFF. The CDR3 DNA sequence: TGCAGTGCTCCCCTGGGGAAAATTGAAGCTTTCTTT.

V is TRBV10-3 and J is TRBJ2-5; TRBD2 aligns across 14 bases. The CDR3 contains 20 residues. V shed 0 bases and J 2 bases; nucleotides not matched to a gene: 11. Germline V CDR1 and CDR2: ENHRY, SYGVKD. The CDR3 reads CAISESRGTSGSWRQETQYF. The CDR3 region has the DNA TGTGCCATCAGTGAGTCCCGGGGGACTAGCGGGAGTTGGAGGCAAGAGACCCAGTACTTC.

This chain links TRBV5-1 with TRBJ2-3; 8 bases line up with TRBD2. Germline V gene lookup returns CDR1 SGHRS and CDR2 YFSETQ. Trimming cost V 0 bases and J 2 bases; bases outside gene matches: 5. The length of the CDR3 is 16 residues. Here the CDR3 reads CASSLAAGENTDTQYF. The DNA of the CDR3 is TGCGCCAGCAGCTTGGCAGCGGGGGAGAACACAGATACGCAGTATTTT.

This chain connects TRBV27 to TRBJ2-5; D remains unclear. The V gene lost 3 bases and the J gene lost 5 bases, with 10 bases spanning the gap. CDR3 size: 13 residues. Germline CDR1 is MNHEY and CDR2 is SMNVEV (reference sequence). CDR3 region: CASSFRARETQYF. CDR3 coding DNA: TGTGCCAGCAGTTTTAGGGCGCGCGAGACCCAGTACTTC.

The J gene is TRBJ2-5, the V gene TRBV20-1; 9 bases map to TRBD1. V lost 5 bases, J lost 4 bases, and 8 bases stayed unmatched. The germline V gene has CDR1 DFQATT and CDR2 SNEGSKA (reference sequence). This CDR3 contains 14 residues. The CDR3 bases are TGCAGTGCTGTCACAGGGGGCGCGGGAGAGACCCAGTACTTC. Translated: CSAVTGGAGETQYF.

This CDR3 reads CAISELEGTGDQPQHF. CDR3 nucleotides: TGTGCCATCAGTGAGCTAGAAGGGACAGGGGATCAGCCCCAGCATTTT. V gene TRBV10-3 combines with J gene TRBJ1-5, with 10 bases that match TRBD1. With 2 bases clipped from V and 5 bases from J, the junction kept 6 bases outside the gene matches. Looked up from germline, CDR1 is ENHRY and CDR2 is SYGVKD. This CDR3 comprises 16 residues.

The chain uses TRBV7-3 and TRBJ2-2, with a tentative D call TRBD2 (7 bases). CDR1 is SGHTA, CDR2 FQGTGA, per germline. The CDR3 length is 15 residues. V lost 5 bases to trimming and J lost 6 bases, with 16 bases between them. CDR3 loop: CASSRSTGRAGELFF. CDR3 sequence (DNA): TGTGCCAGCAGCAGAAGTACAGGGAGGGCCGGGGAGCTGTTTTTT.

This clonotype was recorded many times. V is TRBV12-3 or TRBV12-4 and J is TRBJ1-2; possible D gene TRBD1, 5 bases. This CDR3 contains 14 residues. Trimming took off 2 bases at V and 7 bases at J, with 14 bases between the two ends. The CDR3 DNA reads as TGTGCCAGCAGTTTAAATCGGGGGATCGGTGGCTACACCTTC. Translated, it gives CASSLNRGIGGYTF.

The rearrangement uses TRBV12-3 or TRBV12-4 and TRBJ1-2, with a weak D call TRBD1 (6 bases). This CDR3 has 14 amino acids. V was shortened by 2 bases and J by 6 bases, with 13 bases between the two germline ends. The CDR3 sequence: CASSLIATGHGYTF. CDR3 nucleotide sequence: TGTGCCAGCAGTTTAATCGCGACAGGCCATGGCTACACCTTC.

The chain uses TRBV2 and TRBJ2-1; D is unresolved. The CDR3 totals 15 residues. In germline, CDR1 is SNHLY, CDR2 FYNNEI. V shed 6 bases and J shed 0 bases, with 12 bases lying between them. The CDR3 coding sequence is TGTGCCAGCAGGACTTCCCCGAGCTCCTACAATGAGCAGTTCTTC. Translating gives CASRTSPSSYNEQFF.